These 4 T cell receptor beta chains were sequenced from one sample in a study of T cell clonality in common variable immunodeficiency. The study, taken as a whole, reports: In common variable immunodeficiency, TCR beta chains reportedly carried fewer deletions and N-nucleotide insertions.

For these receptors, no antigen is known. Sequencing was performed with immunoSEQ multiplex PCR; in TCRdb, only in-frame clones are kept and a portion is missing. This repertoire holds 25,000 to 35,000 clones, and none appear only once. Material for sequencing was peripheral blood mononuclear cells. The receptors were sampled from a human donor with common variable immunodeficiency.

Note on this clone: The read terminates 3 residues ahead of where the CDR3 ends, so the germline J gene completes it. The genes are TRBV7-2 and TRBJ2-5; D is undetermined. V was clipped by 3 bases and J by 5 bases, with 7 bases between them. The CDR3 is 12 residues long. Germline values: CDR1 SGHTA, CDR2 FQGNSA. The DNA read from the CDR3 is TGTGCCAGCAGCTTTGCCGGGGAGACC. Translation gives CASSFAGET. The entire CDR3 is CASSFAGETQYF.

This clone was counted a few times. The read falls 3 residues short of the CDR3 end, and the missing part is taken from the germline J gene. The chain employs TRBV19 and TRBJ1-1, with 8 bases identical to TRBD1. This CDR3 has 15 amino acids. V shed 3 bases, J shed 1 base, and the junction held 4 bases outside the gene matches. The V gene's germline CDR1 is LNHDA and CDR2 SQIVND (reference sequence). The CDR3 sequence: CASSIPGQANTEAFF. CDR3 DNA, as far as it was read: TGTGCCAGTAGTATCCCGGGACAGGCGAACACTGAA.

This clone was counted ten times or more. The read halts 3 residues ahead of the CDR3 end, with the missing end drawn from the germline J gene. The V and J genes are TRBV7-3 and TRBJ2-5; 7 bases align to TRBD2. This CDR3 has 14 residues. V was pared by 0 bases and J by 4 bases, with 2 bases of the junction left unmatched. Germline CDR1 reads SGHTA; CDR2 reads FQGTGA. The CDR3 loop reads CASSLTGGGETQYF. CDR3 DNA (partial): TGTGCCAGCAGCTTAACGGGGGGGGGAGAGACC.

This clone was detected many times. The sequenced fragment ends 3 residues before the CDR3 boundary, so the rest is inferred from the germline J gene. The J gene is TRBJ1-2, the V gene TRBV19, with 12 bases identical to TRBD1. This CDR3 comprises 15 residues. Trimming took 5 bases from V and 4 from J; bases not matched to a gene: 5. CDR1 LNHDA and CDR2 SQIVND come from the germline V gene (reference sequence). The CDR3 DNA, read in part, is TGTGCCAGTAGTGCGGGGACAGGGGGCTCCTATGGC. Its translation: CASSAGTGGSYG. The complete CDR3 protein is CASSAGTGGSYGYTF.